This TCR beta chain stems from a study of blood T cells in healthy people across ages. Concerning this clonotype: Its target is not known.

V was trimmed by 3 bases and J by 0 bases, leaving 13 bases between them. CDR1 and CDR2 from the germline V gene are SQVTM and ANQGSEA. The CDR3 has 15 amino acids. Study conclusions and caveats: It was not possible, with unsorted PBMCs, to conclusively compare naive and antigen-experienced cells. Observed TCR beta diversity showed a strong correlation with the percentage of naive T cells as measured by flow cytometry. TCR beta diversity, measured per million T cells, fell in a roughly linear way with age.

Alongside a J-beta primer mix, a sample-barcoded 5' primer served in a second PCR lasting about 7 to 11 cycles. Each CDR3 protein gets one entry after TCRdb re-called the 5' RACE reads with MiXCR. The table has around 1,800,000 distinct CDR3 sequences, more than 35% seen once. The sequenced sample consisted of blood. This receptor was obtained from a human donor in good health. This sequence joins TRBV29-1 and TRBJ2-3; tentatively, D is TRBD2 (7 bases). This chain's CDR3 is CSVEGGRTSTDTQYF. The CDR3 DNA reads TGCAGCGTTGAGGGGGGGCGAACTAGCACAGATACGCAGTATTTT.